What follows are 22 T cell receptor beta chains derived from one specimen sequenced in a study of blood T cell repertoires in COVID-19. The repertoire was sequenced with immunoSEQ multiplex PCR; TCRdb's copy has only in-frame clones and lacks some. The sample records some 160,000 clones, around four fifths being singletons. Input material: peripheral blood. The source is a woman of 80 years or more with COVID-19, enrolled during active disease.

This clone was detected a few times. The CDR3 region has the DNA TGTGCCAGCAGCTTAGCGGGAGGCGAGCAGTTCTTC. The encoded protein is CASSLAGGEQFF. The chain is built from TRBV11-3 and TRBJ2-1; 7 bases match TRBD2. V dropped 1 base and J dropped 10; count of bases not matched to a gene: 1. The CDR3 consists of 12 residues. CDR1 and CDR2 from the germline V gene are SGHNT and YENEEA.

This chain connects TRBV5-1 to TRBJ1-1, with a possible D match to TRBD1 (6 bases). Trimming cost V 4 bases and J 1 base, with 11 bases left between them. The CDR3 consists of 14 residues. Per the germline V gene, CDR1 is SGHRS and CDR2 is YFSETQ. Here the CDR3 DNA reads TGCGCCAGCAGCAAGGACAGTCAGAACACTGAAGCTTTCTTT. This translates into CASSKDSQNTEAFF. The full variable domain, its missing parts supplied by reference TRBV5-1 and TRBJ1-1, is KAGVTQTPRYLIKTRGQQVTLSCSPISGHRSVSWYQQTPGQGLQFLFEYFSETQRNKGNFPGRFSGRQFSNSRSEMNVSTLELGDSALYLCASSKDSQNTEAFFGQGTRLTVV.

The V gene is TRBV4-2, the J gene TRBJ1-5; no firm D call. V was trimmed by 0 bases and J by 1 base, leaving 4 bases between them. This CDR3 region has 14 residues. Germline V lookup: CDR1 LGHNA, CDR2 YNFKEQ. CDR3 sequence: CASSQDESNQPQHF. The CDR3 DNA is TGTGCCAGCAGCCAAGATGAGAGCAATCAGCCCCAGCATTTT.

The chain is built from TRBV9 and TRBJ2-1, with a tentative D call TRBD2 (6 bases). Trimming cost V 4 bases and J 3 bases, with 20 bases left between them. The CDR3 is 17 amino acids. Per the germline V gene, CDR1 is SGDLS and CDR2 is YYNGEE. The CDR3 nucleotides are TGTGCCAGCAGCTCGCAATGGGGGGACGCCGGCTACAATGAGCAGTTCTTC. Translating gives CASSSQWGDAGYNEQFF.

CDR3 nucleotide sequence: TGTGCCAGCTCACTTAAGCGGGGCACGAACACCGGGGAGCTGTTTTTT. Its translation is CASSLKRGTNTGELFF. The rearrangement links TRBV18 to TRBJ2-2; 7 bases are a match to TRBD2. The CDR3 has 16 residues. CDR1 and CDR2 (germline): KGHSH, LQKENI. V gave up 4 bases and J gave up 0 bases; unmatched junction bases: 5. Drawing the rest from reference TRBV18 and TRBJ2-2, the complete variable domain is NAGVMQNPRHLVRRRGQEARLRCSPMKGHSHVYWYRQLPEEGLKFMVYLQKENIIDESGMPKERFSAEFPKEGPSILRIQQVVRGDSAAYFCASSLKRGTNTGELFFGEGSRLTVL.

This clone was seen a handful of times. The chain is built from TRBV12-3 or TRBV12-4 and TRBJ1-5, with D possibly matching TRBD1 (5 bases). V was trimmed by 6 bases and J by 7 bases, leaving 13 bases between them. The CDR3 contains 13 residues. CDR3 DNA sequence: TGTGCCAGCAGGGGGGGTAATTGGCAGCCCCAGCATTTT. Translating gives CASRGGNWQPQHF.

The genes are TRBV29-1 and TRBJ2-2, with D possibly matching TRBD2 (6 bases). The V and J ends lost 7 bases and 1 base respectively, with 10 bases between them. CDR1 and CDR2 from the germline V gene are SQVTM and ANQGSEA. The CDR3 totals 13 residues. The chain's CDR3 is CSAGTGNTGELFF. For the CDR3, the DNA is TGCAGCGCGGGGACTGGGAACACCGGGGAGCTGTTTTTT.

This chain joins TRBV27 and TRBJ2-2; 7 bases match TRBD2. The length of the CDR3 is 14 residues. Looked up from germline, CDR1 is MNHEY and CDR2 is SMNVEV (reference sequence). With V trimmed by 6 bases and J by 6 bases, 7 bases remained unmatched. The CDR3: CASRTSSYSGELFF. The CDR3 DNA sequence: TGTGCCAGCAGGACTAGCAGTTACTCCGGGGAGCTGTTTTTT.

For the CDR3, the DNA is TGTGCCAGCAGTATCCCGGGACACAACTATGGCTACACCTTC. Translation gives CASSIPGHNYGYTF. The chain uses TRBV28 and TRBJ1-2, with a tentative D call TRBD1 (6 bases). CDR1 MDHEN and CDR2 SYDVKM come from the germline V gene. CDR3 size: 14 residues. V was pared by 5 bases and J by 2 bases, with 12 bases between.

The gene calls are TRBV2 and TRBJ2-5; 7 bases are a match to TRBD2. CDR3 size: 14 residues. Trimming at V came to 8 bases and at J to 4 bases, leaving 10 bases not matched to a gene. CDR1 is SNHLY and CDR2 is FYNNEI in the germline V gene. The CDR3 sequence is CASAPDGGGETQYF. For the CDR3, the DNA is TGTGCCAGCGCCCCGGACGGCGGGGGAGAGACCCAGTACTTC.

The chain employs TRBV29-1 and TRBJ2-2; D unclear. Germline V CDR1 and CDR2: SQVTM, ANQGSEA. The CDR3 has 13 residues. Trimming shortened V by 4 bases and J by 1 base, and 7 bases separated the two germline ends. The CDR3 DNA sequence: TGCAGCGTTGTCCAAATGAACACCGGGGAGCTGTTTTTT. This gives the protein CSVVQMNTGELFF.

This chain joins TRBV5-4 and TRBJ2-2, with 9 bases matching TRBD2. Per the germline V gene, CDR1 is SGHNT and CDR2 is YYREEE (reference sequence). The V gene end was trimmed by 1 base and the J gene end by 2 bases; junction bases not matched to a gene: 3. CDR3 size: 16 residues. The CDR3 loop is CASSLRLAVNTGELFF. In nucleotides, the CDR3 is TGTGCCAGCAGCTTGCGACTAGCGGTAAACACCGGGGAGCTGTTTTTT.

This rearrangement joins TRBV19 to TRBJ2-5; 9 bases match TRBD2. The CDR3 contains 15 residues. V dropped 3 bases and J dropped 5; count of bases not matched to a gene: 7. Germline loops: CDR1 LNHDA, CDR2 SQIVND (reference sequence). The DNA of the CDR3 is TGTGCCAGTAGTATTGGCGGGGGGGCCTTCGAGACCCAGTACTTC. It translates to CASSIGGGAFETQYF.

The chain is built from TRBV5-5 and TRBJ1-4; 7 nucleotides match TRBD1. Germline-derived CDR1 and CDR2 are SGHKS and YYEKEE (reference sequence). V lost 4 bases, J lost 4 bases, and 13 bases stayed unmatched. There are 17 residues in the CDR3. CDR3 amino acids: CASSLGQNQLNNEKLFF. The CDR3 DNA sequence: TGTGCCAGCAGCCTGGGACAGAATCAACTAAATAATGAAAAACTGTTTTTT.

The chain has TRBV13 and TRBJ2-2, with 10 bases that match TRBD1. V trimming: 2 bases; J trimming: 5 bases; junction bases outside the gene matches: 5. CDR3 length equals 16 residues. Germline CDR1 PRHDT, CDR2 FYEKMQ (reference sequence). The CDR3 is CASSLRQGARTGELFF. The CDR3 coding sequence is TGTGCCAGCAGCTTAAGACAGGGGGCGCGGACCGGGGAGCTGTTTTTT.

The chain uses TRBV5-4 and TRBJ2-7; 9 nucleotides align to TRBD1. Germline CDR1 SGHNT, CDR2 YYREEE (reference sequence). Trimming removed 4 bases from V and 3 bases from J; junction bases left unmatched: 5. This CDR3 comprises 14 residues. In DNA form, the CDR3 reads TGTGCCAGCAGCAGGACAGGGGAGGTCTACGAGCAGTACTTC. This translates into CASSRTGEVYEQYF.

This clone was detected a few times. The chain combines TRBV18 with TRBJ2-1, with TRBD1 matching 7 bases. The CDR3 has 13 amino acids. Germline CDR1 KGHSH, CDR2 LQKENI. V trimming: 4 bases; J trimming: 7 bases; junction bases outside the gene matches: 4. The CDR3 spells CASSLDRDNEQFF. Here the CDR3 DNA reads TGTGCCAGCTCACTCGACAGGGATAATGAGCAGTTCTTC.

This chain connects TRBV18 to TRBJ1-2; D not certain. The CDR3 length is 13 residues. Germline V CDR1 and CDR2: KGHSH, LQKENI. V lost 6 bases and J lost 4, with 12 bases in between. The CDR3 region has the DNA TGTGCCAGCTCGCGAGGGATTTCCTATGGCTACACCTTC. As protein: CASSRGISYGYTF.

This clone was counted a few times. The chain carries TRBV15 and TRBJ1-1, with a possible D match to TRBD1 (6 bases). V was cut by 4 bases and J by 1 base, with 13 bases left in between. This CDR3 has 15 residues. Germline CDR1 is LNHNV and CDR2 is YYDKDF (reference sequence). CDR3 in amino acids: CATSTQRTENTEAFF. In nucleotides, the CDR3 is TGTGCCACCAGCACCCAAAGGACAGAGAACACTGAAGCTTTCTTT.

The rearrangement links TRBV11-2 to TRBJ2-3; 8 positions match TRBD2. The CDR3 is 17 amino acids. V was pared by 4 bases and J by 6 bases, with 15 bases of the junction left unmatched. CDR1 is SGHAT, CDR2 FQNNGV, per germline. The CDR3 spells CASSYAGIAGSPDTQYF. The CDR3 coding sequence is TGTGCCAGCAGCTACGCCGGAATAGCGGGGTCCCCCGATACGCAGTATTTT.

The chain recombines TRBV7-9 with TRBJ2-5, with a weak D call TRBD2 (7 bases). Germline V CDR1 and CDR2: SEHNR, FQNEAQ (reference sequence). Trimming removed 1 base at V and 5 bases at J, with 11 bases between. This CDR3 has 14 residues. The CDR3 bases are TGTGCCAGCAGCTTAGGCGGGGGCTGGGAGACCCAGTACTTC. It yields the protein CASSLGGGWETQYF.

J is TRBJ1-5 and V is TRBV4-1; D is possibly TRBD1 (6 bases). The CDR3 contains 15 residues. Trimming took off 3 bases at V and 6 bases at J, with 15 bases between the two ends. Looked up from germline, CDR1 is MGHRA and CDR2 is YSYEKL. The CDR3 loop reads CASSQMGGAGQPQHF. The CDR3 region has the DNA TGCGCCAGCAGCCAGATGGGGGGGGCCGGTCAGCCCCAGCATTTT.